This T cell receptor (beta chain) stems from a study of T cells after yellow fever vaccination. The overall study: In the case of low-cell-number fractions, SMART-Seq v4 Ultra Low Input was used for preparation.

Template-switching 5'RACE yielded the TCR cDNA; a universal primer site and UMIs were added in the process. MiXCR, run by TCRdb on the 5' RACE reads, gives a single entry per CDR3 protein. Of about 210,000 distinct CDR3 sequences listed, about 3% are singletons. Study results and caveats: Within FACS-sorted repertoires, abundant clonotypes contaminating from the bulk population could be present.

This clonotype was observed a handful of times. Antigen specificity is unknown. The material was CD4+ T cells sorted from PBMCs, obtained 10 days after the yellow fever booster vaccination. The sequence came from a man aged 18 to 35 who received the YFV17D yellow fever vaccine.

The CDR3 region has the DNA TGCGCCAGCAGGCGTCAGGGCCCTTCCGGGGAGCTGTTTTTT. Its protein product is CASRRQGPSGELFF. The chain has TRBV5-1 and TRBJ2-2; a possible D gene is TRBD1 (5 bases). The CDR3 runs 14 residues. Germline V gene data show CDR1 as SGHRS and CDR2 as YFSETQ. V dropped 5 bases and J dropped 6 bases, with 14 bases sitting between them.